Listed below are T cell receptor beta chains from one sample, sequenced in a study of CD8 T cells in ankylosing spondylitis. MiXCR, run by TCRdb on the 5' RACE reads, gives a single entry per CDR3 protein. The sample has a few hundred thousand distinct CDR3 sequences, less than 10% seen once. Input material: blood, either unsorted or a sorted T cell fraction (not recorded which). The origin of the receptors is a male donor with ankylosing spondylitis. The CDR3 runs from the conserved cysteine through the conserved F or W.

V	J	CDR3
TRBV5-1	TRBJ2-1	CASSLSGTYNEQFF
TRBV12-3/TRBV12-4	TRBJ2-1	CASSFDPQRDYNEQFF
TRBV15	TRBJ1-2	CATSRGGDGYGYTF
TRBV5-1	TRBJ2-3	CASSLDGPGSSTQYF
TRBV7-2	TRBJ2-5	CASSPPTGPETQYF
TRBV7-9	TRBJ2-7	CASSSSPLMSSKYF
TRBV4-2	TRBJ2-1	CASSQGQDLYNEQFF
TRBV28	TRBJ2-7	CASSYRREQYF
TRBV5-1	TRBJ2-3	CASSLSVITDTQYF
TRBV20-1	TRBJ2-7	CSATPGTSGSEQYF
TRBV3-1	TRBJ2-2	CASSPMGGRTGELFF
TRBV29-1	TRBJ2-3	CSVDFRLAGSTDTQYF
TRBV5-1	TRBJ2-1	CASSPGGHNEQFF
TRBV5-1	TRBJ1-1	CASSLGPAGVGTEAFF
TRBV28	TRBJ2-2	CASSSLVPGELFF
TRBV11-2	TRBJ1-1	CASSRRDTEAFF
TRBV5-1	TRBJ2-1	CASSIGRGDEQFF
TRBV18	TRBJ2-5	CASSQLPTGVQETQYF
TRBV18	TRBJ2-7	CASSPGTAEVEQYF
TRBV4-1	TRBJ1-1	CASSQANGGRTEAFF
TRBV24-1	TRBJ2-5	CATSEGSQETQYF
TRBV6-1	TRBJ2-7	CASRPGQGTYEQYF
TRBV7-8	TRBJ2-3	CASSLAGGLAGGGDTQYF
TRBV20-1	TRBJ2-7	CSARLPGLQIGYEQYF
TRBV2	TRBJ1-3	CASSQRLGSGNTIYF
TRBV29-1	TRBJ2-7	CSVGTVFSYEQYF
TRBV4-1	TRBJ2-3	CASSQARDTQYF
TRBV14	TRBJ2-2	CASSPLTGVTGELFF
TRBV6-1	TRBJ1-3	CASHYRRSGNTIYF
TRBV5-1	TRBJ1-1	CASSLPGHMNTEAFF
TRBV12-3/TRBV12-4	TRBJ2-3	CASSPQGRGDTDTQYF
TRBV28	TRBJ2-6	CASSKRGRNNSGANVLTF
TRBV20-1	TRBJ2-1	CSAMGAGYVYNEQFF